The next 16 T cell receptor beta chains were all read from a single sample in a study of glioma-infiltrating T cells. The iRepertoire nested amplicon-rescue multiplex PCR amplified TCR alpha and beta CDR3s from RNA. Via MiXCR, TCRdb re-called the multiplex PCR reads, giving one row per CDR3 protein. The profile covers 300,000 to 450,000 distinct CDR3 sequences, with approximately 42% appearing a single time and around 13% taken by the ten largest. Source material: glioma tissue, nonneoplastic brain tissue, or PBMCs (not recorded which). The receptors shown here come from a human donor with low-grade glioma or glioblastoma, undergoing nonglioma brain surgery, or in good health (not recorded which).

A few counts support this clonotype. CDR3: CASSPRGLDTQYF. CDR3 in DNA: TGTGCCAGCTCACCACGAGGGCTAGATACGCAGTATTTT. The chain employs TRBV18 and TRBJ2-3; D may be TRBD2 (5 bases). The CDR3 runs 13 residues. Germline V lookup: CDR1 KGHSH, CDR2 LQKENI. The germline V and J ends were trimmed by 1 base and 5 bases, with 7 bases remaining between them.

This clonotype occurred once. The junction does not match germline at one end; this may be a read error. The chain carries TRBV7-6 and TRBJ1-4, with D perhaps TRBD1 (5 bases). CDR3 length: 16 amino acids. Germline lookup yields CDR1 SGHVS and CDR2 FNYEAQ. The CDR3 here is CASSLSPGQGDEKLSF. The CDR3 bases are TGTGCCAGCAGCTTATCCCCCGGGCAGGGTGATGAAAAACTGTCTTTT. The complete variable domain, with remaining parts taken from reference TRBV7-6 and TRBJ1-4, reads GAGVSQSPRYKVTKRGQDVALRCDPISGHVSLYWYRQALGQGPEFLTYFNYEAQQDKSGLPNDRFSAERPEGSISTLTIQRTEQRDSAMYRCASSLSPGQGDEKLSFGSGTQLSVL.

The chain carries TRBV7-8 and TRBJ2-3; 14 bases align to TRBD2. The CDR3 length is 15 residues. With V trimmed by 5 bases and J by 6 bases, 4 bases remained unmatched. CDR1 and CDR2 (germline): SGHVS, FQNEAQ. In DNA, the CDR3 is TGTGCCAGCAGCACGGGACTAGCGGGAGTCGATACGCAGTATTTT. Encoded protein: CASSTGLAGVDTQYF.

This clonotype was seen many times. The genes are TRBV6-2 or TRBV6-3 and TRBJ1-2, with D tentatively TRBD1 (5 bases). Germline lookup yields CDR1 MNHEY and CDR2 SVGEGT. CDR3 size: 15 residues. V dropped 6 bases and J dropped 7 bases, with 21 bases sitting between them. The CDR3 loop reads CASRSPLGRGTGYTF. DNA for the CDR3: TGTGCCAGCAGATCCCCTCTGGGACGTGGGACTGGCTACACCTTC.

The CDR3 DNA sequence: TGCGCCAGCAGCCAAGAGAGACTTTCTGAGCAGTTCTTC. The encoded protein is CASSQERLSEQFF. The J gene is TRBJ2-1, the V gene TRBV4-1; no firm D call. The CDR3 has 13 amino acids. V gave up 0 bases and J gave up 9 bases, with 9 bases separating them. The germline CDR1 and CDR2 sequences are MGHRA and YSYEKL.

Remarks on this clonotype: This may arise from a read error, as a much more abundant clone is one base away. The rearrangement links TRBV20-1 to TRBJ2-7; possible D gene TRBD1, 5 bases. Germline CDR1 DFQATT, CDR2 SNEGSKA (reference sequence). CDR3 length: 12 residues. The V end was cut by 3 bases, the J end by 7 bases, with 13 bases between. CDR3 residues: CSASDSPTEQYF. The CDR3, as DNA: TGCAGTGCTAGCGACAGCCCAACGGAGCAGTACTTC.

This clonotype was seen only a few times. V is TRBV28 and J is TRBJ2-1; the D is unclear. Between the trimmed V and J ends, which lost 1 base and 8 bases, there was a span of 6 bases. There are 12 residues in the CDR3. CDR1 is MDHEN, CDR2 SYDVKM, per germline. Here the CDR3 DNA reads TGTGCCAGCAGTTTATCTAGATATGAGCAGTTCTTC. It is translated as CASSLSRYEQFF.

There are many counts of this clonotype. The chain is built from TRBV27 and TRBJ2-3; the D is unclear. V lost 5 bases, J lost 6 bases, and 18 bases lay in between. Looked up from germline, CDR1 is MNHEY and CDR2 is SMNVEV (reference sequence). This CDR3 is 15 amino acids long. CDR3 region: CASSQDGLVGDTQYF. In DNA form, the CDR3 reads TGTGCCAGCAGTCAGGACGGCTTGGTAGGGGATACGCAGTATTTT.

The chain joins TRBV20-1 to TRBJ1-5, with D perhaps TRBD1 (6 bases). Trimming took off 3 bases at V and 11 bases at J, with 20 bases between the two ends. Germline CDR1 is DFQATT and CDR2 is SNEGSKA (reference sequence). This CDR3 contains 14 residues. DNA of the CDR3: TGCAGTGCTAGGGTCCCGGGACACGCGGGGTCCCAGCATTTT. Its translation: CSARVPGHAGSQHF.

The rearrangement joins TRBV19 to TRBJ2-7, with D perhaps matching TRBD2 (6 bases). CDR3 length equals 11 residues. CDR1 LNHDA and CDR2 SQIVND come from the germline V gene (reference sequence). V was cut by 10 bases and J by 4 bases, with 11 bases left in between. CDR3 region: CATWDLYEQYF. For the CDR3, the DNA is TGTGCCACCTGGGACTTATACGAGCAGTACTTC.

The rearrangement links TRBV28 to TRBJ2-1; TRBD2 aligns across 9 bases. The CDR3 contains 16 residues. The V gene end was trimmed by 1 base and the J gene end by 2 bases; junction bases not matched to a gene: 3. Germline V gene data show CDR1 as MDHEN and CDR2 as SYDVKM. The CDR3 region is CASSLYASGAYNEQFF. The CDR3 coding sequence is TGTGCCAGCAGTTTATATGCTAGCGGGGCCTACAATGAGCAGTTCTTC.

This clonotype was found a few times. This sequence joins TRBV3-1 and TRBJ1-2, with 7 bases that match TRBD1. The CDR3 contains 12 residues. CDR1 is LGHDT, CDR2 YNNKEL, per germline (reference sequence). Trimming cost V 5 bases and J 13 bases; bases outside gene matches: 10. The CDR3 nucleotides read TGTGCCAGCAGCGACCGGGACAGAATCACCACCTTC. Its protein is CASSDRDRITTF.

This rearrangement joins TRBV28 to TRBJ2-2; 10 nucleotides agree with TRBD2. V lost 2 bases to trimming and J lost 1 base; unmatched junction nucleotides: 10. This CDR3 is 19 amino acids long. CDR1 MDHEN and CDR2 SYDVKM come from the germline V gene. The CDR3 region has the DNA TGTGCCAGCAGTTTAAGGCTAGCGGGAGTGTTTGGGAACACCGGGGAGCTGTTTTTT. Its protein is CASSLRLAGVFGNTGELFF.

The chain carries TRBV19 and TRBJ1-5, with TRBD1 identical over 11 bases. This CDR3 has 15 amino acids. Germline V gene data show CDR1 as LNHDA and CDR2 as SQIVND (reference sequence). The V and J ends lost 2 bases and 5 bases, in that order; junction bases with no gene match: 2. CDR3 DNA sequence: TGTGCCAGTAGTATAAGGGACAGGGGGGATCAGCCCCAGCATTTT. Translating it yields CASSIRDRGDQPQHF.

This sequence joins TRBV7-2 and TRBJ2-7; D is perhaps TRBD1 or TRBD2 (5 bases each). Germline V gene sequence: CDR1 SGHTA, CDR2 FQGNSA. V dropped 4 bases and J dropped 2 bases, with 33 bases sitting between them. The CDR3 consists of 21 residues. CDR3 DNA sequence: TGTGCCAGCAGCTCCAACCCTTCACTCGGGACGGCCGCCGACGGAGCCTACGAGCAGTACTTC. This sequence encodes CASSSNPSLGTAADGAYEQYF.

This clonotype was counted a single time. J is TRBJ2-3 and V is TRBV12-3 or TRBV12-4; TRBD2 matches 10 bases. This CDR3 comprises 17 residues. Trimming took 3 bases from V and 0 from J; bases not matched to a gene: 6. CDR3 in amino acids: CASSLSGLAVSTDTQYF. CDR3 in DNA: TGTGCCAGCAGTTTGTCAGGACTAGCGGTTAGCACAGATACGCAGTATTTT.